Following are 10 T cell receptor beta chains from one sample sequenced in a study of identical twins. From the 5' RACE reads, TCRdb called clonotypes with MiXCR, one entry per CDR3 protein. The sample holds around 960,000 distinct CDR3 sequences, more than 9% seen once. These data were likewise used in another study, on yellow fever vaccine responses in identical twins.

The sample comprised PBMCs. Receptors were obtained from a woman aged 18-29 years in good health.

The chain joins TRBV20-1 to TRBJ2-5, with D tentatively TRBD1 (5 bases). This CDR3 is 13 amino acids long. The V gene's germline CDR1 is DFQATT and CDR2 SNEGSKA (reference sequence). V was cut by 0 bases and J by 7 bases, with 12 bases left in between. The DNA for the CDR3 is TGCAGTGCTAGAGATCTGTCAGGGCGGACCCAGTACTTC. It yields the protein CSARDLSGRTQYF.

J is TRBJ1-1 and V is TRBV20-1, with TRBD1 as a possible D gene (5 bases). CDR1 and CDR2 (germline): DFQATT, SNEGSKA (reference sequence). The CDR3 extends over 15 amino acids. Trimming shortened V by 4 bases and J by 0 bases, and 15 bases separated the two germline ends. The CDR3 loop reads CSAKLGGWMNTEAFF. The CDR3, as DNA: TGCAGTGCTAAGTTGGGGGGATGGATGAACACTGAAGCTTTCTTT.

The sample holds a few counts of this clonotype. The chain couples TRBV6-1 to TRBJ2-6; D is ambiguous. V was trimmed by 6 bases and J by 2 bases, leaving 5 bases between them. CDR3 size: 13 residues. The germline V gene has CDR1 MNHNS and CDR2 SASEGT. DNA of the CDR3: TGTGCCAGCAGGAGTACTGGGGCCAACGTCCTGACTTTC. Translation gives CASRSTGANVLTF.

The chain employs TRBV10-3 and TRBJ2-6; TRBD2 is a possible D gene (5 bases). Trimming shortened V by 7 bases and J by 0 bases, and 13 bases separated the two germline ends. Germline V lookup: CDR1 ENHRY, CDR2 SYGVKD. The CDR3 runs 16 residues. The CDR3, as DNA: TGTGCCATCAACAATCAGACTACCTCTGGGGCCAACGTCCTGACTTTC. It translates to CAINNQTTSGANVLTF.

This clonotype has just a few counts. This chain joins TRBV6-5 and TRBJ1-2; D is unclear. From germline, CDR1 is MNHEY and CDR2 SVGAGI. With 2 bases removed from V and 8 bases from J, the gap between germline ends came to 6 bases. This CDR3 is 11 amino acids long. CDR3 in amino acids: CASSYEGGYTF. The CDR3 coding sequence is TGTGCCAGCAGTTACGAGGGAGGCTACACCTTC.

This clonotype was counted a few times. V and J are TRBV7-6 and TRBJ2-1, with D possibly TRBD2 on 5 matching bases. Per the germline V gene, CDR1 is SGHVS and CDR2 is FNYEAQ. Deletions cut 1 base from V and 8 bases from J, with 9 bases between. The CDR3 sequence is 13 residues long. For the CDR3, the DNA is TGTGCCAGCAGCTTAGGAGGGCGCGATGAGCAGTTCTTC. Encoded protein: CASSLGGRDEQFF.

This clonotype was detected only a few times. The chain recombines TRBV11-1 with TRBJ2-5, with 10 positions matching TRBD2. V trimming: 1 base; J trimming: 0 bases; junction bases outside the gene matches: 11. There are 19 residues in the CDR3. In germline, CDR1 is SGHAT, CDR2 FQDESV (reference sequence). CDR3: CASSLGAGVGLADQETQYF. CDR3 DNA sequence: TGTGCCAGCAGCTTAGGGGCAGGGGTAGGACTAGCGGACCAAGAGACCCAGTACTTC.

This clonotype was seen a handful of times. The J gene is TRBJ2-2, the V gene TRBV4-2; 7 nucleotides agree with TRBD2. The length of the CDR3 is 17 residues. With 0 bases clipped from V and 2 bases from J, the junction kept 6 bases outside the gene matches. The germline V gene has CDR1 LGHNA and CDR2 YNFKEQ. The CDR3 DNA sequence: TGTGCCAGCAGCCAAGACCGAACGGGACTAAACACCGGGGAGCTGTTTTTT. It encodes CASSQDRTGLNTGELFF.

This clonotype was observed a few times. The chain couples TRBV7-9 to TRBJ2-7; 12 bases agree with TRBD2. CDR1 is SEHNR, CDR2 FQNEAQ, per germline (reference sequence). Trimming took 6 bases from V and 4 from J; bases not matched to a gene: 7. The CDR3 loop spans 15 amino acids. Here the CDR3 reads CASRPTSGGLYEQYV. The CDR3 region has the DNA TGTGCCAGCAGGCCTACTAGCGGGGGGCTATACGAGCAGTACGTC.

This clonotype has a count of ten or more. The chain joins TRBV7-2 to TRBJ2-7; 9 bases align to TRBD2. The CDR3 totals 12 residues. Germline V gives CDR1 SGHTA, CDR2 FQGNSA. This CDR3 is CAIAGVSYEQYF. CDR3 DNA: TGTGCAATAGCGGGAGTGTCCTACGAGCAGTACTTC.